The present T cell receptor (beta chain) was sequenced within a study of CD8+ T cells in alopecia areata. Study information: Tofacitinib lasted 6 to 18 months, then 6 months off drug. The study's findings and limits: Under tofacitinib, fewer expanded CD8+ clones appeared among the top 100 scalp clones. Affected lesional scalp, above all in alopecia totalis/universalis, was more clonal than normal scalp.

RNA extraction was followed by reverse transcription into cDNA, which acted as the sequencing template. Profiled with immunoSEQ multiplex PCR; TCRdb holds only in-frame clones, not every one. The sample includes 150,000 to 200,000 clones, roughly 65% of them seen just once. Treatment denoted: oral pan-JAK inhibitor, 5-10 mg twice daily. Remarks on this clone: Antigen specificity is unknown.

This CDR3 has 15 amino acids. Germline CDR1 reads SGHNT; CDR2 reads YYREEE (reference sequence). The ends were cut back, 4 bases at V and 4 bases at J, with 17 bases in the middle. The starting material was CD4+ T cells sorted from blood, obtained at week 4, from a patient treated with tofacitinib. This receptor was identified in a human donor with alopecia areata. This sequence joins TRBV5-4 and TRBJ1-2; a weak D match, TRBD1 (6 bases). For the CDR3, the DNA is TGTGCCAGCAGCCTGGGAGGGGGGAGGACCTATGGCTACACCTTC. Its translation is CASSLGGGRTYGYTF.